This T cell receptor beta chain came from a study of OX40 agonist ivuxolimab in advanced cancers. The CDR3 covers 14 residues. Trimming cost V 2 bases and J 0 bases; bases outside gene matches: 1. CDR1 is SEHNR, CDR2 FQNEAQ, per germline (reference sequence). The protocol was immunoSEQ multiplex PCR, while the TCRdb copy is restricted to in-frame clones and leaves out a portion. The data contain roughly 110,000 clones, around 93% of them singletons. The clonotype was recovered from an adult with an advanced solid tumor such as melanoma, head and neck, liver or kidney cancer. This chain joins TRBV7-9 and TRBJ2-7; TRBD1 matches 7 bases. Source: CD4+ or CD8+ T cells sorted from blood, taken in a trial of the OX40 agonist ivuxolimab. The CDR3 nucleotides are TGTGCCAGCAGCTTATCAGGGGGCTCCTACGAGCAGTACTTC. It codes for CASSLSGGSYEQYF.